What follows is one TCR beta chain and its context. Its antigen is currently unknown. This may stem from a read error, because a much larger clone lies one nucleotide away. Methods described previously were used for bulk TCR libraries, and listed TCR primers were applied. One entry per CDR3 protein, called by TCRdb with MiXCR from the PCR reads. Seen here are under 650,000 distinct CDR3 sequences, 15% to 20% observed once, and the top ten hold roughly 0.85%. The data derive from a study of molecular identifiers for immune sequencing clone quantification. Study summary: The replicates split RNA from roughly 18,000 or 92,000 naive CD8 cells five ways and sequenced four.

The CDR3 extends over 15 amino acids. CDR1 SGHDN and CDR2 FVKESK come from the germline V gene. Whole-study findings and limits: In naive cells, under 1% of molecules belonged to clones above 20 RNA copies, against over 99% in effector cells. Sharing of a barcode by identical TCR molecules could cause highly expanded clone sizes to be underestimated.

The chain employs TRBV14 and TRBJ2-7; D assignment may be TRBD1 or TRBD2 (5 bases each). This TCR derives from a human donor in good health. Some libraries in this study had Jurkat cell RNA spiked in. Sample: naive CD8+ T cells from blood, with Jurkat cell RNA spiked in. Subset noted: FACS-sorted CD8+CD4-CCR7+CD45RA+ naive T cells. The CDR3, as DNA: TGTGCCAGCAGCCAAGATTATAGGGGAGCCTACAAGCAGTACTTC. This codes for CASSQDYRGAYKQYF.